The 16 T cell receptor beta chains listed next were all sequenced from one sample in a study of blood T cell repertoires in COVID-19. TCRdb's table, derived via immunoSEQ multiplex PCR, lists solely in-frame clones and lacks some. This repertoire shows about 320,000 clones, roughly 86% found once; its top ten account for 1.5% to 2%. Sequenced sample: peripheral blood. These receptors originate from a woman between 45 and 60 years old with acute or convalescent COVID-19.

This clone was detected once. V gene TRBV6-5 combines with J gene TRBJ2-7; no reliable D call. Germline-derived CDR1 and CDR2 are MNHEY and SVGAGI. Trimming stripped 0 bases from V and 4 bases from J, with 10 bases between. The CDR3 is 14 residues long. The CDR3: CASSYSQLNYEQYF. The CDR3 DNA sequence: TGTGCCAGCAGTTACTCACAGCTAAATTACGAGCAGTACTTC.

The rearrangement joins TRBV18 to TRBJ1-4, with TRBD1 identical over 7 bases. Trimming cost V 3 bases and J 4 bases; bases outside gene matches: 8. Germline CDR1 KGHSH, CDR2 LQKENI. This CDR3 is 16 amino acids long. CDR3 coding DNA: TGTGCCAGCTCACCTTCGGGACAGCTGCTTAATGAAAAACTGTTTTTT. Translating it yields CASSPSGQLLNEKLFF.

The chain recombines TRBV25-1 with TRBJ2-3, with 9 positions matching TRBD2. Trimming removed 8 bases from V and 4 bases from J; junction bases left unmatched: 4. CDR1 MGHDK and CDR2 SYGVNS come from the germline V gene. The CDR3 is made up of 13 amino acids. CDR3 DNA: TGTGCCAGCTCTAGCGGGGCTTCAGATACGCAGTATTTT. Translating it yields CASSSGASDTQYF. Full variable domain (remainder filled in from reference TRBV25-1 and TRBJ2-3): EADIYQTPRYLVIGTGKKITLECSQTMGHDKMYWYQQDPGMELHLIHYSYGVNSTEKGDLSSESTVSRIRTEHFPLTLESARPSHTSQYLCASSSGASDTQYFGPGTRLTVL.

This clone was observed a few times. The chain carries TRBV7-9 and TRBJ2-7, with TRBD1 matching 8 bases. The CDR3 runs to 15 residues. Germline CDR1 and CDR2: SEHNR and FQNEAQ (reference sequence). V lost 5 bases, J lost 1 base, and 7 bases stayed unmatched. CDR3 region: CASSLGQGISYEQYF. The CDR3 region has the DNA TGTGCCAGCAGCCTCGGACAGGGAATTTCCTACGAGCAGTACTTC.

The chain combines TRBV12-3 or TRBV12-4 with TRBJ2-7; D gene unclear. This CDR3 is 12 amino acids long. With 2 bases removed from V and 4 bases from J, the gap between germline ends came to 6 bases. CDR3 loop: CASSLNRYEQYF. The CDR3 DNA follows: TGTGCCAGCAGTTTAAACAGATACGAGCAGTACTTC.

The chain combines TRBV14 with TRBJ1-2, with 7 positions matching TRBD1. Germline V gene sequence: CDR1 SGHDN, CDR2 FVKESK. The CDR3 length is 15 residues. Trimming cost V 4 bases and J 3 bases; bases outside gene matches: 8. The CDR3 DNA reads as TGTGCCAGCAGCCCATGGACAGGAGTTTACTATGGCTACACCTTC. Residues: CASSPWTGVYYGYTF.

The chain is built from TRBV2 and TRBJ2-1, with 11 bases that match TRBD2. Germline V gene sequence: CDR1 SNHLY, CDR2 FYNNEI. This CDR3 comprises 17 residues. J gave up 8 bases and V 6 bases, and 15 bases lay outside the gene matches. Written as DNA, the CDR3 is TGTGCCAGCAGCCCACAAGGAGTAGCGGGGGGGCTCGATGAGCAGTTCTTC. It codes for CASSPQGVAGGLDEQFF.

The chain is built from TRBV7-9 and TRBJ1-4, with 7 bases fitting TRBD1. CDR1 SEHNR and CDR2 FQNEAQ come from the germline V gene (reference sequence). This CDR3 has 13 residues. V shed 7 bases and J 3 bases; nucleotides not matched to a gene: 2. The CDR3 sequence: CASTGTANEKLFF. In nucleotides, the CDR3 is TGTGCCAGCACCGGGACAGCTAATGAAAAACTGTTTTTT.

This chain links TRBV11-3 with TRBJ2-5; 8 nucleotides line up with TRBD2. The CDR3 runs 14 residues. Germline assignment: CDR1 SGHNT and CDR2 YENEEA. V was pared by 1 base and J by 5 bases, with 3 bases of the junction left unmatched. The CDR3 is CASSLGTSSETQYF. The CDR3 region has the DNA TGTGCCAGCAGCTTAGGGACTAGCTCGGAGACCCAGTACTTC.

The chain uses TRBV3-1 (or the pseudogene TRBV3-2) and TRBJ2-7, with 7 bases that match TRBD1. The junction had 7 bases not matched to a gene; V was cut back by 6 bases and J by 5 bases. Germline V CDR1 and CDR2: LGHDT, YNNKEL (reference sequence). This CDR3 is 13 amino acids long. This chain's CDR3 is CASRQRTGNEQYF. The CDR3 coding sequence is TGTGCCAGCAGACAACGGACAGGTAACGAGCAGTACTTC.

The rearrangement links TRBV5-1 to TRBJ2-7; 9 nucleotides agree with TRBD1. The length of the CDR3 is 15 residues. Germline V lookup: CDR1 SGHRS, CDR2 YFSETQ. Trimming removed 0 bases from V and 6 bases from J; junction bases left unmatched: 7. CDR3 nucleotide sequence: TGCGCCAGCAGCTTGGACGGGACAGGGTCACGCGAGCAGTACTTC. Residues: CASSLDGTGSREQYF.

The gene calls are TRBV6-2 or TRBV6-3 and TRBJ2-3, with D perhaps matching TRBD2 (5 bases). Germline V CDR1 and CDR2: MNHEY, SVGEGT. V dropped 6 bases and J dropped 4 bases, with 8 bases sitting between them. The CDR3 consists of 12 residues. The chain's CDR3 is CASSQRADTQYF. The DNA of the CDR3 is TGTGCCAGCAGCCAGAGGGCAGATACGCAGTATTTT.

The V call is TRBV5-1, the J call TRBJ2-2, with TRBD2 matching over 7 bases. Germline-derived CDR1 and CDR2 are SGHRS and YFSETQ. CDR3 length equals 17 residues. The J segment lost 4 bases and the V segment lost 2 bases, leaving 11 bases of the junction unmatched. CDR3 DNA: TGCGCCAGCAGCTTTAGTTGGCGGGAGACCCCCACCGGGGAGCTGTTTTTT. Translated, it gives CASSFSWRETPTGELFF.

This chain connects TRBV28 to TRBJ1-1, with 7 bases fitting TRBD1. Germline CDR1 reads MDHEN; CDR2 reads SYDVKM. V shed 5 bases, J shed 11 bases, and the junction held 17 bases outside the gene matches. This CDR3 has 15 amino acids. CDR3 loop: CASSLLLRDRDGAFF. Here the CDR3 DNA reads TGTGCCAGCAGTCTCCTATTACGGGACAGAGACGGGGCTTTCTTT.

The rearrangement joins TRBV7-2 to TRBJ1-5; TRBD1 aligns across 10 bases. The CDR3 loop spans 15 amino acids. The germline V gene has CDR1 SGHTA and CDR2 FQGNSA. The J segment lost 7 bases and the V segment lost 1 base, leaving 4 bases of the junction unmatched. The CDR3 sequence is CASSLGQGAEQPQHF. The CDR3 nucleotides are TGTGCCAGCAGCTTAGGACAGGGGGCTGAACAGCCCCAGCATTTT.

Here the CDR3 DNA reads TGTGCCAGCAGCCAAACTCGAGGGGAGCAGTTCTTC. This gives the protein CASSQTRGEQFF. V and J are TRBV4-2 and TRBJ2-1, with D possibly TRBD2 on 5 matching bases. This CDR3 contains 12 residues. Germline CDR1 reads LGHNA; CDR2 reads YNFKEQ. V was shortened by 2 bases and J by 10 bases, with 9 bases between the two germline ends.